The 9 T cell receptor beta chains listed next were all sequenced from one sample in a study of shared T cell receptors in the human thymus. Produced via immunoSEQ multiplex PCR; TCRdb's table is partial and in-frame only. The table includes about 400,000 clones, 85% to 95% detected once. The sample taken for sequencing was thymocytes. These receptor sequences come from a human donor.

This sequence joins TRBV9 and TRBJ2-3, with TRBD2 identical over 9 bases. Trimming cost V 3 bases and J 3 bases; bases outside gene matches: 20. The CDR3 sequence is 20 residues long. CDR1 SGDLS and CDR2 YYNGEE come from the germline V gene. CDR3 sequence (DNA): TGTGCCAGCAGCGGGCCCGGGGGTAGCCTTGTTGCGGGAGGGACAGATACGCAGTATTTT. Translation: CASSGPGGSLVAGGTDTQYF.

A single count supports this clone. This chain joins TRBV6-5 and TRBJ2-4, with D perhaps being TRBD1 or TRBD2 (5 bases each). CDR1 is MNHEY, CDR2 SVGAGI, per germline. Between the trimmed V and J ends, which lost 4 bases and 2 bases, there was a span of 15 bases. CDR3 length equals 16 residues. The CDR3 region is CASSSWGYGPKNIQYF. The CDR3 coding sequence is TGTGCCAGCAGTTCCTGGGGGTACGGACCCAAAAACATTCAGTACTTC.

The J gene is TRBJ2-7, the V gene TRBV5-1, with TRBD1 matching 11 bases. The V segment lost 4 bases and the J segment 1 base; nucleotides outside the gene matches: 16. This CDR3 is 19 amino acids long. Germline V CDR1 and CDR2: SGHRS, YFSETQ. The CDR3 DNA follows: TGCGCCAGCAGCCGCCGGGACAGGGGGGCGAAAACGGTTTCCTACGAGCAGTACTTC. Amino acid sequence: CASSRRDRGAKTVSYEQYF.

The chain carries TRBV19 and TRBJ1-5; no clear D gene. The V and J ends lost 2 bases and 9 bases respectively, with 20 bases between them. Germline V gene data show CDR1 as LNHDA and CDR2 as SQIVND (reference sequence). The CDR3 loop spans 16 amino acids. The CDR3 here is CASSILSGLKGWPQHF. DNA for the CDR3: TGTGCCAGTAGTATACTGTCGGGCCTGAAAGGGTGGCCCCAGCATTTT.

The chain links TRBV27 to TRBJ2-7; possible D gene TRBD1, 5 bases. Germline values: CDR1 MNHEY, CDR2 SMNVEV (reference sequence). The CDR3 totals 14 residues. V was clipped by 2 bases and J by 3 bases, with 11 bases between them. CDR3 amino acids: CASSLKFRGYEQYF. The CDR3 DNA reads as TGTGCCAGCAGTTTAAAGTTTAGGGGCTACGAGCAGTACTTC.

This sequence joins TRBV7-2 and TRBJ2-3; D remains ambiguous. This CDR3 is built from 15 residues. The V gene lost 5 bases and the J gene lost 4 bases, with 16 bases spanning the gap. The V gene's germline CDR1 is SGHTA and CDR2 FQGNSA. DNA of the CDR3: TGTGCCAGCAGCAAGGACCCTACAGAGGCAGATACGCAGTATTTT. Amino acid sequence: CASSKDPTEADTQYF.

The chain uses TRBV19 and TRBJ2-1; D might be TRBD1 (6 bases). Trimming cost V 10 bases and J 5 bases, with 21 bases left between them. This CDR3 comprises 15 residues. The germline V gene encodes CDR1 LNHDA and CDR2 SQIVND (reference sequence). The CDR3 reads CATCFGGKADNEQFF. CDR3 DNA sequence: TGTGCCACTTGTTTTGGGGGCAAAGCGGACAATGAGCAGTTCTTC.

This chain links TRBV28 with TRBJ1-2; TRBD1 is a possible D gene (5 bases). Germline V gene lookup returns CDR1 MDHEN and CDR2 SYDVKM. Trimming shortened V by 7 bases and J by 3 bases, and 18 bases separated the two germline ends. The CDR3 is 15 residues long. CDR3 region: CASNLRGDRDYGYTF. DNA of the CDR3: TGTGCCAGCAATCTTCGTGGGGACCGTGACTATGGCTACACCTTC.

The chain links TRBV19 to TRBJ2-7; D gene uncertain. Trimming removed 2 bases at V and 1 base at J, with 12 bases between. The CDR3 contains 15 residues. Germline lookup yields CDR1 LNHDA and CDR2 SQIVND (reference sequence). DNA of the CDR3: TGTGCCAGTAGTATATATGAGGACGGTTCCTACGAGCAGTACTTC. This encodes CASSIYEDGSYEQYF.